Described below is a single TCR beta chain sequence and its context. Its antigen is not known. This specimen belongs to a study of identifying expanded T cells in peripheral blood. General study points: Clone count variance between roughly 2-week samples rose with total template count.

Some clones are missing from TCRdb's copy, which holds only in-frame ones; the method was immunoSEQ multiplex PCR. The sample contains 70,000 to 95,000 clones, about 88% of which appear only once. The CDR3 has 16 residues. V lost 3 bases, J lost 5 bases, and 18 bases lay in between. CDR1 is MNHEY and CDR2 is SMNVEV in the germline V gene (reference sequence). V and J are TRBV27 and TRBJ2-3; D perhaps matches TRBD2 (7 bases). This receptor was obtained from a person aged 18 to 75 in good health. The sequenced material came from blood. The CDR3 loop reads CASSFSGGADGDTQYF. CDR3 DNA: TGTGCCAGCAGTTTCAGTGGGGGGGCGGATGGAGATACGCAGTATTTT.